This TCR beta chain was profiled in a study of T cell repertoires in cytomegalovirus infection. About the study: Researchers turned to recently identified HLA-C-restricted CMV epitopes as well as well-studied HLA-B-restricted ones. Broader study findings: The study found HLA-C-restricted CMV-specific TCR beta clonotypes dominating the ex vivo response. The study identified carriers of CMV plus the relevant HLA from cumulative public TCR beta family frequency.

CDR3 size: 14 residues. Trimming stripped 3 bases from V and 1 base from J, with 9 bases between. CDR1 and CDR2 (germline): MNHEY, SMNVEV (reference sequence). MiXCR was run by TCRdb on the reads, yielding one entry per CDR3 protein. The sample records about 920,000 distinct CDR3 sequences, about a third being singletons. Regarding this clonotype: Antigen specificity is unknown.

The material was cultured CD8+ T cells from PBMCs, obtained from culture after CMV antigen stimulation. J is TRBJ1-1 and V is TRBV27; D is uncertain. This clonotype was obtained from a human donor in good health (CMV status not recorded). Some clones in this sample may be carry-over from other donors' samples. The CDR3 sequence is CASSLVHQNTEAFF. The CDR3 nucleotides read TGTGCCAGCAGTTTGGTCCACCAGAACACTGAAGCTTTCTTT.